This TCR beta chain was profiled in a study of shared clonotypes between healthy human individuals (dated by TCRdb to the early 2020s). About the study as a whole: The cohort included a few men and two women between 18 and 49 years of age. Per donor, three plates each were used for CD4 naive and CD4 memory, two for CD8 naive, and one for CD8 memory. To estimate repertoire size and how much clonotypes are shared between individuals, the study performed deep sequencing of blood TCR repertoires from roughly five healthy adults. Libraries were prepared and TCR repertoires were sequenced by different laboratories using diverse techniques, in order to increase sequencing depth and limit assay-specific biases. Each donor's leukapheresis produced roughly between roughly 0.85 and 10 billion PBMCs.

Including cysteine and phenylalanine, the CDR3 has 15 amino acids. CDR3 DNA only is kept here, 45 bases in frame from base 1. From V the trimming removes 3 bases and from J it removes 8 bases, while the gene matches leave 7 bases of the junction unaccounted for. As encoded in the germline V gene (reference sequence), CDR1 is WNHNN while CDR2 is SYGVQD. Paper-wide results and their limitations: Compared with non-shared clonotypes, the clonotypes found in all four sorted-subset donors had higher generation probabilities. Pairwise subsampling indicated that sequencing depth was expected to affect the degree of clonotype sharing among donors. Even with the large sequencing depth, rarefaction of the sorted-subset datasets indicated that sequencing was incomplete. Sampling was restricted to blood, and TCR repertoires in tissues likely differ from the TCR repertoires found in blood. Because the study included a small number of donors, the genetic and exposure-history diversity represented was limited. Across several donors, 4.5% to 6.5% of naive CD4, roughly 3.4% of naive CD8, around 2.1% of memory CD4, and approximately 0.4% of memory CD8 clonotypes were shared. Naive subsets generally had larger estimated clonotype richness than memory subsets.

Using the deep immunoSEQ assay, TCR CDR3 regions were amplified from genomic DNA by multiplex PCR. Extracted genomic DNA from each cell subset was distributed evenly across all wells of several immunoSEQ 96-well plates, and each plate was treated as a replicate. For sorted subsets, around 200 ng genomic DNA, equal to some 30,000 T cell genomes, was loaded into each replicate PCR. Purified libraries were quantified with a Qubit 3.0 fluorometer, sized on a Bioanalyzer 2100, and re-quantified with the KAPA Library Quantification kit. Every immunoSEQ 96-well plate was sequenced on a separate single-read 150-cycle Illumina NextSeq 550 flow cell. From the authors' description of their analysis: Because the immunoSEQ output included only junctional sequences and no quality scores, the filtering could not be the same as the filtering used for full-length reads. Sequences were annotated with PyIR, a Python wrapper for IgBLAST v1.9, and V/J genes and CDR3 were assigned using IMGT germline references. Reads were filtered out if the reads had weak V/J assignments (E-value above 1e-6), no CDR3, stop codons, out-of-frame junctions, or ambiguous translated residues. A V3J clonotype was defined by an identical inferred V gene, J gene, and CDR3 amino acid sequence. The percentage overlap between two repertoires was calculated by dividing the number of shared unique clonotypes by the size of the smaller repertoire. Three approaches were used to assess repertoire richness: RTK rarefaction, the Chao1 estimator, and Recon v2.1 estimates of unobserved clonotypes. Generation probabilities were computed with OLGA for all TCRbeta clonotypes obtained by the gDNA method from several donors. TCRdb took this table from immuneACCESS and kept in-frame rearrangements with V and J called. Such tables lack part of the clones; where checked against another copy, unresolved V genes explain under half of the gap, and the rest is unexplained. V and J calls and clone size come straight from that table; D and trimming were deduced from the DNA. This sample is represented by around 2.5 million clones; roughly 93% of them were singletons. The ten largest clones capture about 0.34% of the sample.

About this clone: The antigen this receptor binds is unknown. No base-level quality is on record; no much larger clone is a single base apart.

Healthy HIV-negative adults with no recently reported acute infections or vaccinations were included as donors. Every donor was a Caucasian adult living in Nashville, Tennessee, USA. Magnetic negative selection was used to enrich CD4+ T cells, after which naive cells were positively selected on CD45RA and the negative fraction became the memory subset. After blood collection by leukapheresis, PBMCs were isolated using Ficoll-Histopaque density gradient centrifugation and then cryopreserved in the vapor phase of liquid nitrogen. Analytical flow cytometry was used to check the purity and quantity of every magnetically sorted T cell population. Genomic DNA was isolated from each sorted fraction and quantified by UV absorbance on a Nanodrop 2000c.

Sequenced material: naive CD4+ T cells from PBMCs. The sample's cell subset or site label, in plain terms: CD45RA+ positively selected. This clonotype was obtained from a man aged 18-30 years in good health. Some clones in this sample may be carry-over from other donors' samples. In this chain, TRBV10-1 is recombined with TRBJ2-1; a stretch of 10 junction bases matches TRBD1. The CDR3 region has the sequence CASSDSGTGVDEQFF. Read as DNA, the sequence is TGCGCCAGCAGTGATTCCGGGACAGGGGTAGATGAGCAGTTCTTC.